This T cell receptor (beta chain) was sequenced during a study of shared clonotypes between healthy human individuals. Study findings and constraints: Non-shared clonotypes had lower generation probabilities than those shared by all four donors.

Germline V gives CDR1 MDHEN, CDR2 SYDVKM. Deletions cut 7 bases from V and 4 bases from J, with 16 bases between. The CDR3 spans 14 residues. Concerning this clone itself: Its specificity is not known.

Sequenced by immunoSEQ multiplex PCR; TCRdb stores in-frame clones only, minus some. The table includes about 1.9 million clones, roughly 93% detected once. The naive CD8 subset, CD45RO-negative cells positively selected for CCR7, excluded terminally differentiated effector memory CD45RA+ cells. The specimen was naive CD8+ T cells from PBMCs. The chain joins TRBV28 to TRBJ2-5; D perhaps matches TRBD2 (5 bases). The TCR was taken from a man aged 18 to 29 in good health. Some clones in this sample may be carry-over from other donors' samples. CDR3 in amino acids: CASTPLVAGETQYF. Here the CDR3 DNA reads TGTGCCAGCACCCCCTTAGTGGCGGGAGAGACCCAGTACTTC.